This TCR beta chain derives from a study of T cells in Graves' hyperthyroidism and ophthalmopathy (dated by TCRdb to the late 2010s). Describing the broader study: Peripheral blood samples were taken at the time of initial diagnosis, prior to any treatment. TCR Vbeta CDR3 sequencing of 135 peripheral blood samples (43 ophthalmopathy, approximately 80 hyperthyroidism and 17 progressor patients) is reported in the paper. Whether ophthalmopathy could be predicted prospectively was tested in an independent validation cohort made up of fewer than 20 hyperthyroidism patients plus 17 patients who later progressed to ophthalmopathy. In over five Graves' hyperthyroidism patients, the study also compared T-cell repertoires from thyroid tissue with T-cell repertoires from blood. To identify distinguishing TCR V-J signatures, a discovery cohort of 100 or so patients was used, comprising some 43 with Graves' ophthalmopathy and around 57 with stable Graves' hyperthyroidism. The approximately 98 discovery patients were randomly divided into training and test sets at a 7:3 ratio. Once sampling was done, hyperthyroidism patients were given methimazole at a starting dose of 30 mg daily, whereas ophthalmopathy patients were given high-dose intravenous methylprednisolone. Overall results and qualifications from the work: No statistical method was used to set the sample size in advance, and investigators knew the group allocation. In validation, the model predicted progression to ophthalmopathy with 65% to 71% sensitivity and roughly 75% specificity, a median of 6.5 months before onset. A model built on a 13 V-J signature distinguished ophthalmopathy from stable hyperthyroidism, reaching about 88% sensitivity and approximately 81% specificity in cross-validation and 80%/75% in testing. Most expanded thyroid clonotypes (frequency above 0.001) were also found in blood, which suggests that blood repertoires may mirror thyroid immune responses.

V drops 6 bases and J drops 3 bases, leaving 14 bases in between. Spanning cysteine to phenylalanine, the CDR3 consists of 13 amino acids. Only the CDR3 DNA is retained, 39 bases long and in frame from the first base. Via the germline V gene (reference sequence), CDR1 is DFQATT and CDR2 SNEGSKA. Graves' hyperthyroidism was defined as stable when no progression to ophthalmopathy occurred over 18 months of follow-up. The hyperthyroidism patients were between 18 and 65 years old and newly diagnosed, with a disease duration of less than 2 months. Any patient with an uncontrolled infection, another autoimmune disease, pregnancy or lactation was excluded. Clinical symptoms, serum thyroxine and TRAb, thyroid ultrasound, and orbital computed tomography formed the basis for the diagnoses. Ficoll-Paque density gradient centrifugation was used to isolate PBMCs from about 9.4 ml of fresh peripheral blood. Total RNA was extracted using Trizol reagent, and RNA quality was assessed on an Agilent 2100 Bioanalyzer.

The TCR beta CDR3 regions were amplified from the RNA transcripts. A first-round RT-PCR of the TCR CDR3 used the HTBI primer set with the Qiagen OneStep RT-PCR kit. The libraries were constructed in a second round of multiplex PCR and then size-selected and purified. Libraries were sequenced paired-end with 100 bp reads on an Illumina HiSeq2000. Processing in the source paper ran as follows. Raw data were processed with SOAPnuke, discarding reads with adapters, uncalled bases, mean Phred below 15, or no exact constant-primer or identifier match. COPE v1.2.5 was used to merge the high-quality paired reads, and each unique nucleotide sequence was defined as a clonotype. Clonotypes were aligned to IMGT TRBV, TRBD and TRBJ reference segments using MiTCR v1.1. Only V-J combinations with frequency above 0.0001, covering approximately 99% of repertoires, were analysed. The TCS score was defined as F50 (clonal expansion) divided by E x V (chaos), with BLOSUM62-based TCRdist calculated between CDR3 peptides within each V-J. Welch's t-statistics and random forest reduced roughly 540 V-J features to roughly 13, which were used in a naive Bayes classifier (R e1071). The similarity between thyroid and blood repertoires was quantified using the Morisita-Horn index. Clones were called with MiXCR by TCRdb after fastp trimmed the public reads at Q25, and only in-frame beta chains were retained. Rows with a matching CDR3 protein are joined into one entry that keeps the most common DNA and genes. These V and J calls originate from TCRdb's pipeline instead of the authors' own analysis. This sample is represented by approximately 870,000 distinct CDR3 sequences; around 39% of them were singletons. The biggest ten clones account for roughly 8.3% of the sample.

This clonotype occurred many times. Its recognized antigen is unknown. No quality values exist for individual bases; no much larger clone is one base distant. Sequenced sample: blood. Here the chain combines TRBV20-1 and TRBJ1-2; the D gene is perhaps TRBD1, from 6 matching bases. The TCR comes from a man aged 18 to 35 with Graves' hyperthyroidism. The CDR3 region: CSASMTGDYGYTF. The sequence in DNA is TGCAGTGCCAGTATGACAGGCGACTATGGCTACACCTTC.